These 7 T cell receptor beta chains were sequenced from one sample in a study of cytomegalovirus exposure and HLA in healthy donors. This PCR relied on a set of 60 Vbeta primers and 13 Jbeta primers. Some clones are missing from TCRdb's copy, which holds only in-frame ones; the method was immunoSEQ multiplex PCR. Found here are approximately 210,000 clones, over 60% of them singletons; the top ten hold roughly 2.1%. The source material was PBMCs. All receptors come from a woman in her twenties or thirties in good health and CMV-seropositive.

This chain connects TRBV7-3 to TRBJ1-1; D not certain. With 8 bases removed from V and 0 bases from J, the gap between germline ends came to 10 bases. Looked up from germline, CDR1 is SGHTA and CDR2 is FQGTGA. CDR3 length: 13 residues. CDR3 nucleotides: TGTGCCAGCCGGAGGGATATGAACACTGAAGCTTTCTTT. It translates to CASRRDMNTEAFF.

V usage is TRBV6-1 and J usage is TRBJ2-3, with D unresolved. Trimming took off 7 bases at V and 4 bases at J, with 6 bases between the two ends. This CDR3 is 11 amino acids long. CDR1 and CDR2 from the germline V gene are MNHNS and SASEGT. Here the CDR3 DNA reads TGTGCCAGCACTACGGCAGATACGCAGTATTTT. Translation gives CASTTADTQYF.

The V gene is TRBV5-4, the J gene TRBJ2-7; 12 nucleotides align to TRBD2. V lost 3 bases to trimming and J lost 6 bases; unmatched junction nucleotides: 4. Germline V gene lookup returns CDR1 SGHNT and CDR2 YYREEE (reference sequence). The CDR3 has 14 residues. The CDR3 is CASSSPGLAGEQYF. The CDR3 DNA is TGTGCCAGCAGCTCACCGGGACTAGCGGGCGAGCAGTACTTC.

The chain joins TRBV7-2 to TRBJ2-7; the match to TRBD1 covers 10 bases. With V trimmed by 5 bases and J by 3 bases, 7 bases remained unmatched. The CDR3 runs 15 residues. Per germline, CDR1 SGHTA and CDR2 FQGNSA. This CDR3 is CASSLVGQGIYEQYF. CDR3 coding DNA: TGTGCCAGCAGCCTAGTGGGACAGGGGATCTACGAGCAGTACTTC.

The chain joins TRBV19 to TRBJ1-5, with D possibly matching TRBD1 (5 bases). CDR1 LNHDA and CDR2 SQIVND come from the germline V gene (reference sequence). The CDR3 consists of 15 residues. Trimming stripped 3 bases from V and 7 bases from J, with 16 bases between. The CDR3 loop reads CASSIQGWVGQPQHF. The CDR3 coding sequence is TGTGCCAGTAGTATTCAGGGTTGGGTTGGGCAGCCCCAGCATTTT.

The J gene is TRBJ1-4, the V gene TRBV30; 7 bases align to TRBD1. Per germline, CDR1 GTSNPN and CDR2 SVGIG (reference sequence). The CDR3 covers 16 residues. V gave up 2 bases and J gave up 0 bases; unmatched junction bases: 6. The CDR3 is CAWSRDRFTTNEKLFF. CDR3 DNA: TGTGCCTGGAGTAGGGACAGATTTACAACTAATGAAAAACTGTTTTTT.

The rearrangement uses TRBV2 and TRBJ1-4; D possibly corresponds to TRBD1 (5 bases). Germline values: CDR1 SNHLY, CDR2 FYNNEI. Trimming removed 3 bases from V and 3 bases from J, with 8 bases in between. The CDR3 loop spans 14 amino acids. The CDR3 region is CASSDRAANEKLFF. The CDR3 region has the DNA TGTGCCAGCAGTGACAGGGCCGCTAATGAAAAACTGTTTTTT. Combining the CDR3 with reference TRBV2 and TRBJ1-4 gives the whole variable domain EPEVTQTPSHQVTQMGQEVILRCVPISNHLYFYWYRQILGQKVEFLVSFYNNEISEKSEIFDDQFSVERPDGSNFTLKIRSTKLEDSAMYFCASSDRAANEKLFFGSGTQLSVL.